This T cell receptor beta chain was observed in a study of shared clonotypes between healthy human individuals (dated by TCRdb to about 2020). As for the study more broadly: The cohort included a few men and a couple of women between 18 and 49 years of age. The study deeply sequenced blood TCR repertoires of several healthy adults to estimate repertoire size and the extent of clonotype sharing between individuals. Per donor, leukapheresis produced somewhere between about 0.9 and 9.5 billion PBMCs. To increase sequencing depth and limit assay-specific biases, different laboratories used diverse techniques to prepare libraries and sequence TCR repertoires. For each donor, CD4 naive and CD4 memory were each run on three plates, CD8 naive on two plates, and CD8 memory on one plate.

Of note for this clone: Its recognized antigen is unknown. Per-base quality was not reported, and no clone a single base away is much larger than it.

Broad study findings and their caveats: Estimated clonotype richness was generally larger for naive than for memory subsets. Incomplete sequencing was indicated by rarefaction of sorted-subset datasets, despite the large sequencing depth. Because the study included a small number of donors, the genetic and exposure-history diversity represented was limited. Only blood was sampled, and tissue TCR repertoires likely differ from those in blood. Across a few donors, roughly 5% of naive CD4, around 3.5% of naive CD8, approximately 2.5% of memory CD4, and 0.4% to 0.45% of memory CD8 clonotypes were shared. Compared with non-shared clonotypes, clonotypes shared by all four sorted-subset donors had higher generation probabilities. Pairwise subsampling led to the expectation that sequencing depth would affect the degree of clonotype sharing among donors.

CD8 naive samples were obtained by positive selection for CCR7 among CD45RO-negative cells, yielding a CD45RA+CCR7+ population from which TemRA cells were excluded. Donors were healthy HIV-negative adults with no recently reported acute infections or vaccinations. Only Caucasian adults living in Nashville, Tennessee, USA were represented among the donors. Blood was obtained by leukapheresis, after which PBMCs were separated by Ficoll-Histopaque density gradient centrifugation and cryopreserved in liquid nitrogen vapor phase. Analytical flow cytometry was used to check the purity and quantity of every magnetically sorted T cell population. Genomic DNA was isolated from each sorted fraction and quantified by UV absorbance on a Nanodrop 2000c. Using the deep immunoSEQ assay, multiplex PCR amplified TCR CDR3 regions from genomic DNA. Extracted genomic DNA from each cell subset was spread evenly across all wells of several immunoSEQ 96-well plates, with each plate serving as a replicate. For sorted subsets, each replicate PCR was loaded with about 200 ng genomic DNA, equivalent to 25,000 to 35,000 T cell genomes. Purified libraries were quantified with a Qubit 3.0 fluorometer, sized on a Bioanalyzer 2100, and re-quantified with the KAPA Library Quantification kit. Each immunoSEQ 96-well plate was sequenced on its own single-read 150-cycle Illumina NextSeq 550 flow cell. The original methods were these. Because only junctional sequences without quality scores were contained in the immunoSEQ output, filtering matching that applied to full-length reads could not be performed. To assign V/J genes and CDR3, sequences were annotated using PyIR, a Python wrapper for IgBLAST v1.9, with IMGT germline references. Any read was removed if the V/J assignment was weak (E-value above 1e-6), the CDR3 was missing, or the read contained stop codons, out-of-frame junctions, or ambiguous translated residues. A V3J clonotype was defined by an identical inferred V gene, J gene, and CDR3 amino acid sequence. The percentage overlap between two repertoires was calculated by dividing the number of shared unique clonotypes by the size of the smaller repertoire. Richness of each repertoire was evaluated using RTK rarefaction, the Chao1 estimator, and Recon v2.1 estimates of unobserved clonotypes. Generation probabilities were computed with OLGA for all TCRbeta clonotypes obtained by the gDNA method from several donors. The source is immuneACCESS, and TCRdb retained only in-frame sequences with V and J called. Part of the clones is not carried over; for the studies checked, unresolved V genes explain less than half of this, and the remainder is unexplained. V and J calls plus clone size are reproduced from that table; the DNA served to infer D and trimming. The sample contains hundreds of thousands of clones, roughly 96% of them found a single time. The ten largest account for about 0.11% of the sample.

V loses 0 bases at its end and J loses 7 bases; junction bases beyond the gene matches: 6. The germline V gene (reference sequence) gives CDR1 as MNHEY and CDR2 as SMNVEV. The CDR3 measures 15 amino acids from cysteine to phenylalanine. CDR3 DNA is the only sequence kept; it has 45 bases, read in frame from the first base. The chain is made from TRBV27 and TRBJ2-3; the junction holds 8 bases that match TRBD1. This clonotype was obtained from a woman aged 25 to 39 in good health. Material: naive CD8+ T cells sorted from blood. This specimen's cell subset or site label, per the study, means: CD45RA+CCR7+. CDR3 reads: CASSLSARGQNTQYF. The nucleotide sequence reads TGTGCCAGCAGTTTATCCGCCAGGGGGCAGAATACGCAGTATTTT.